A single sample gave rise to the 21 T cell receptor delta chains below, sequenced in a study of fetal and pediatric gammadelta thymocytes. TCRdb re-called the reads with CATT. The data contain under 2,500 delta-chain clones, around 23% of them singletons. Sequencing was performed on non-Vgamma9Vdelta2 gamma-delta T cells from the thymus. Subset in this sample: CD3+gammadeltaTCR+ thymocytes not co-expressing Vgamma9 and Vdelta2. Receptor source: a child who underwent cardiac surgery and was recorded as healthy.

Turning to this clone: This may be a read error, as it is one base from a much larger clone. The chain couples TRDV2 to TRDJ1; D is unclear. Germline assignment: CDR1 GEAIGNYY and CDR2 EKD. The CDR3 runs 18 residues. The DNA of the CDR3 is TGTGCCCGTGACACCGGCCGGGCGTACCATGACCTCACCGATAAACTCATCTTT. This codes for CARDTGRAYHDLTDKLIF.

This clone has just a few counts. J is TRDJ1 and V is TRDV1; D is unclear. The germline gives CDR1 TSWWSYY, CDR2 QGS. Trimming left V 3 bases short and J 2 bases short, with 16 bases between. The CDR3 loop spans 16 amino acids. The CDR3: CALGEGVRILTDKLIF. As DNA, the CDR3 is TGTGCTCTTGGGGAGGGAGTACGTATACTTACCGATAAACTCATCTTT.

About this clone itself: A much larger clone sits a single nucleotide away, making a read error possible. Other nucleotide sequences from this sample produce the same CDR3. The chain has TRDV1 and TRDJ1, with 8 nucleotides matching TRDD3. In germline, CDR1 is TSWWSYY, CDR2 QGS. V trimming: 1 base; J trimming: 1 base; junction bases outside the gene matches: 17. The CDR3 loop spans 20 amino acids. CDR3 bases: TGTGCTCTTGGGGAACCCGCCCCCTGGGGGACGACCAGGCCCACCGATAAACTCATCTTT. Amino acid sequence: CALGEPAPWGTTRPTDKLIF.

By share, this clone ranks as medium-sized. The V gene is TRDV1, the J gene TRDJ1; TRDD3 matches 8 bases. CDR1 is TSWWSYY and CDR2 is QGS in the germline V gene. V gave up 7 bases and J gave up 0 bases; unmatched junction bases: 19. The CDR3 contains 19 residues. Written as DNA, the CDR3 is TGTGCTCTTGTAGCTACGCCCATACTGGGGGTAGGGTACACCGATAAACTCATCTTT. Residues: CALVATPILGVGYTDKLIF.

The chain joins TRDV3 to TRDJ1, with D tentatively TRDD3 (6 bases). There are 16 residues in the CDR3. Trimming left V 2 bases short and J 0 bases short, with 19 bases between. Germline V gene sequence: CDR1 TVYSNPD, CDR2 GDNSRS (reference sequence). CDR3 region: CAFPTSGGKYTDKLIF. The CDR3 region has the DNA TGTGCCTTTCCAACGAGCGGGGGAAAGTACACCGATAAACTCATCTTT.

This clone is labeled medium-sized (0.01 to 0.1%). The rearrangement links TRDV1 to TRDJ1; possibly TRDD3 for D (10 bases). The V and J ends lost 3 bases and 5 bases respectively, with 31 bases between them. The CDR3 runs 20 residues. Germline loops: CDR1 TSWWSYY, CDR2 QGS. CDR3 sequence reads: CALGDAISFLLGDPMDKLIF. The CDR3 bases are TGTGCTCTTGGGGACGCCATCTCCTTCCTACTGGGGGATCCCATGGATAAACTCATCTTT.

This clone is categorized as medium-sized. The chain has TRDV1 and TRDJ1; TRDD3 matches at 11 bases. The CDR3 is 24 amino acids. After removal of 5 bases from V and 1 base from J, the junction contained 30 bases not matched to a gene. Per germline, CDR1 TSWWSYY and CDR2 QGS. The CDR3 region has the DNA TGTGCTCTTGGGCAAACACTTCCTACCGTACTGGGGGATATTCTCCCCATGGGCACCGATAAACTCATCTTT. It codes for CALGQTLPTVLGDILPMGTDKLIF.

By proportion, this clone is medium-sized (0.01 to 0.1%). This sequence joins TRDV3 and TRDJ1; 7 nucleotides align to TRDD2. The CDR3 contains 14 residues. CDR1 is TVYSNPD, CDR2 GDNSRS, per germline (reference sequence). The trim removed 2 bases at V and 12 bases at J, leaving 18 bases unmatched. CDR3 bases: TGTGCCTTTTCTCTTTCCTACGATTCTGGGCCATTCATCTTT. Translated, it gives CAFSLSYDSGPFIF.

A remark on this clone: This could be a read error, since a much larger clone is one nucleotide away. The chain links TRDV1 to TRDJ1; TRDD3 agrees at 8 bases. The CDR3 loop spans 18 amino acids. J was trimmed by 7 bases and V by 2 bases; bases with no gene match: 18. Germline values: CDR1 TSWWSYY, CDR2 QGS. CDR3 DNA: TGTGCTCTTGGGGAAGCTCTGGGGATACCTTCTTATAGCGGTAAACTCATCTTT. Translating it yields CALGEALGIPSYSGKLIF.

This clone is judged medium-sized. The chain has TRDV1 and TRDJ1; D gene unclear. The CDR3 length is 15 residues. Germline V gene sequence: CDR1 TSWWSYY, CDR2 QGS. V was pared by 1 base and J by 0 bases, with 9 bases between. CDR3 DNA: TGTGCTCTTGGGGAACCGGGGCAGGACACCGATAAACTCATCTTT. Protein: CALGEPGQDTDKLIF.

The table lists this clone with a few counts. A much larger clone differs by one base, so this may be a read error. The chain uses TRDV1 and TRDJ2; 12 nucleotides align to TRDD3. The germline CDR1 and CDR2 sequences are TSWWSYY and QGS. This CDR3 is 18 amino acids long. V trimming: 4 bases; J trimming: 12 bases; junction bases outside the gene matches: 18. CDR3 coding DNA: TGTGCTCTTGGGGGAGTCTGGGGGATACGGGCCGACACCGATAAACTCTTCTTT. It codes for CALGGVWGIRADTDKLFF.

By sample share, this clone is medium-sized (0.01 to 0.1%). This sequence joins TRDV1 and TRDJ1; 7 bases map to TRDD3. The CDR3 spans 18 residues. Germline V CDR1 and CDR2: TSWWSYY, QGS. V lost 3 bases, J lost 2 bases, and 15 bases stayed unmatched. CDR3 residues: CALGELRRIRCSTDKLIF. CDR3 in DNA: TGTGCTCTTGGGGAGCTTCGCAGGATACGCTGCTCAACCGATAAACTCATCTTT.

With regard to this clone: A much larger clone lies one base from this, so it may be a read error. The chain has TRDV1 and TRDJ1, with 9 nucleotides matching TRDD3. Germline CDR1 reads TSWWSYY; CDR2 reads QGS. V shed 3 bases, J shed 0 bases, and the junction held 14 bases outside the gene matches. This CDR3 has 19 residues. The CDR3 protein is CALGEHYPDWGTHTDKLIF. The CDR3 region has the DNA TGTGCTCTTGGGGAGCATTATCCAGACTGGGGGACACACACCGATAAACTCATCTTT.

Sample share makes this clone medium-sized. This rearrangement joins TRDV1 to TRDJ1, with TRDD3 identical over 11 bases. This CDR3 is 23 amino acids long. Per germline, CDR1 TSWWSYY and CDR2 QGS. Germline trimming cut 1 base from V and 2 bases from J; bases unmatched to any gene: 24. CDR3 sequence: CALGEPPIYQTVLGDSGTDKLIF. Written as DNA, the CDR3 is TGTGCTCTTGGGGAACCTCCAATATACCAAACCGTACTGGGGGATAGTGGGACCGATAAACTCATCTTT.

In its sample, this clone is large. This chain connects TRDV1 to TRDJ1; tentative D call: TRDD3 (5 bases). Germline V gene data show CDR1 as TSWWSYY and CDR2 as QGS. The CDR3 runs to 25 residues. With 2 bases removed from V and 0 bases from J, the gap between germline ends came to 40 bases. CDR3: CALGEKSAGVLRGGGSTTYTDKLIF. For the CDR3, the DNA is TGTGCTCTTGGGGAAAAATCAGCTGGAGTACTACGCGGAGGGGGTTCCACAACGTACACCGATAAACTCATCTTT.

As regards this clone: Given a much more abundant clone one base away, this may be a read error. The same CDR3 also results from other DNA sequences found in this sample. The V call is TRDV1, the J call TRDJ1; D is possibly TRDD3 (8 bases). The CDR3 sequence is 17 residues long. CDR1 and CDR2 from the germline V gene are TSWWSYY and QGS. This CDR3 is CALGAAFLLGVTDKLIF. In nucleotides, the CDR3 is TGTGCTCTTGGGGCCGCGTTCCTACTGGGGGTTACCGATAAACTCATCTTC.

This clone rates as medium-sized. The chain combines TRDV1 with TRDJ1, with D uncertain. Germline V gene lookup returns CDR1 TSWWSYY and CDR2 QGS. The CDR3 has 19 amino acids. Trimming took off 0 bases at V and 0 bases at J, with 20 bases between the two ends. The CDR3 is CALGELLPPHLKYTDKLIF. The DNA for the CDR3 is TGTGCTCTTGGGGAACTGCTCCCTCCTCACTTGAAGTACACCGATAAACTCATCTTT.

This clone was detected a few times. V gene TRDV1 combines with J gene TRDJ1; 11 bases line up with TRDD3. CDR3 length: 22 amino acids. Germline-derived CDR1 and CDR2 are TSWWSYY and QGS. After removal of 2 bases from V and 2 bases from J, the junction contained 22 bases not matched to a gene. This CDR3 is CALGELSPTLYWGIGKTDKLIF. The CDR3 nucleotides are TGTGCTCTTGGGGAATTAAGTCCTACGCTGTACTGGGGGATAGGGAAAACCGATAAACTCATCTTT.

The rearrangement links TRDV3 to TRDJ1; weak D call: TRDD2 (5 bases). In germline, CDR1 is TVYSNPD, CDR2 GDNSRS (reference sequence). V dropped 2 bases and J dropped 0 bases, with 25 bases sitting between them. The CDR3 has 18 amino acids. CDR3 sequence reads: CAFHRPFFYTLYTDKLIF. CDR3 nucleotides: TGTGCCTTTCACAGGCCCTTCTTCTATACCCTGTACACCGATAAACTCATCTTT.

By its share, this clone is medium-sized (0.01 to 0.1%). J is TRDJ1 and V is TRDV2; no definite D call. Deletions cut 3 bases from V and 1 base from J, with 14 bases between. Germline V gene sequence: CDR1 GEAIGNYY, CDR2 EKD. The CDR3 has 15 amino acids. CDR3 coding DNA: TGTGCCTGTGACGTCGGCGGGGTGATCACCGATAAACTCATCTTT. Amino acid sequence: CACDVGGVITDKLIF.

This clone is termed medium-sized. The same CDR3 is also encoded by other DNA sequences in this sample. The chain has TRDV2 and TRDJ1; 11 bases map to TRDD3. Germline lookup yields CDR1 GEAIGNYY and CDR2 EKD. The CDR3 covers 17 residues. The V gene end was trimmed by 1 base and the J gene end by 2 bases; junction bases not matched to a gene: 8. Here the CDR3 reads CACDTRWGIRGTDKLIF. Here the CDR3 DNA reads TGTGCCTGTGACACGCGTTGGGGGATACGCGGGACCGATAAACTCATCTTT.